This T cell receptor beta chain derives from a study of blood T cell repertoires in COVID-19. Study details: PBMCs, B-cell-depleted T cells, or T cells provided the cDNA or gDNA that made up the material.

Everyone who took part was 18 to 89 years old, and they came from 24 US areas. Cohort placement rested on clinical history that participants reported themselves. Only in-frame clones appear in the TCRdb table, and some are missing; sequencing was by immunoSEQ multiplex PCR. Among more than 300,000 clones listed, more than 85% were seen once. Germline V lookup: CDR1 SQVTM, CDR2 ANQGSEA. The CDR3 extends over 13 amino acids. V shed 4 bases, J shed 0 bases, and the junction held 2 bases outside the gene matches. The sample comprised PBMCs or T cells enriched from blood (not recorded which). The TCR sequence derives from a woman aged 25 to 39 who had recovered from COVID-19. This chain connects TRBV29-1 to TRBJ2-5; 7 nucleotides align to TRBD2. The CDR3 region is CSVAGGHQETQYF. CDR3 nucleotides: TGCAGCGTTGCGGGGGGACACCAAGAGACCCAGTACTTC.